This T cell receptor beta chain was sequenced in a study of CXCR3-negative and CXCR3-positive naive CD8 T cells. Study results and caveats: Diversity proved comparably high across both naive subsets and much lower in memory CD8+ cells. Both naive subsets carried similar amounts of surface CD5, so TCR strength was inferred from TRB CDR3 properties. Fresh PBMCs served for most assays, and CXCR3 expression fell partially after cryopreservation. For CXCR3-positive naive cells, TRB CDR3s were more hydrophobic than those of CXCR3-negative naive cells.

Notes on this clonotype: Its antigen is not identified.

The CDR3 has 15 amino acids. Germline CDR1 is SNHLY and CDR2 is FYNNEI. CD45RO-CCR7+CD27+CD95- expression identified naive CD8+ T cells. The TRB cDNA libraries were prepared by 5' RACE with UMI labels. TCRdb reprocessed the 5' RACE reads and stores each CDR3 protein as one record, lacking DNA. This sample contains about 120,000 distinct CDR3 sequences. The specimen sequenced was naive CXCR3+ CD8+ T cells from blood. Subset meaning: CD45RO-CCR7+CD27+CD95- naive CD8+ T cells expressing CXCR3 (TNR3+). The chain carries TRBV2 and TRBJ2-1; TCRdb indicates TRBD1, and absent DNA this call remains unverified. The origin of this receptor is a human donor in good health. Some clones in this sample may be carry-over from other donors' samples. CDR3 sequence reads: CASSESGVHYNEQFF.